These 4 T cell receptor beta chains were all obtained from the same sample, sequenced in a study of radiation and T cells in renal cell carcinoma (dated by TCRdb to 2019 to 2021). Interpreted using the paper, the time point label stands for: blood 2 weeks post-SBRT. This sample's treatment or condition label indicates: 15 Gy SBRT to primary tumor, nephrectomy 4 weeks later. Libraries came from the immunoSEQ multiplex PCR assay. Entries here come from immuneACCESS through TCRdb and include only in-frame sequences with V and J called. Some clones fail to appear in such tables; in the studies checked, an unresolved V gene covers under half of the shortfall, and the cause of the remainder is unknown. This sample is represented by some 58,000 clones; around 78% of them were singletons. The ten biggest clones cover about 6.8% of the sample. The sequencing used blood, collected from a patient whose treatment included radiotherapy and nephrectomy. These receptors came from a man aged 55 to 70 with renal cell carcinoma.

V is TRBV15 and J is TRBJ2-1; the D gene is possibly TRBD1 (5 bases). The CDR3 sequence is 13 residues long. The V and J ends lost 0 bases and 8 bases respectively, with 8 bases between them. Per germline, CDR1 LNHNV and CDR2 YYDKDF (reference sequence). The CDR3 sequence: CATSRERGHEQFF. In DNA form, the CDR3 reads TGTGCCACCAGCAGAGAAAGGGGTCATGAGCAGTTCTTC.

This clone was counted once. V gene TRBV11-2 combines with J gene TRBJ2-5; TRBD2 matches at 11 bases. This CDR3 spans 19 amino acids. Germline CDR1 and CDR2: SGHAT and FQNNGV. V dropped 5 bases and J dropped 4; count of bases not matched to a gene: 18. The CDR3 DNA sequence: TGTGCCAGCAGCCCGGTTTTTCAAGATAGCGGGAGGGCCCGAGAGACCCAGTACTTC. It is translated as CASSPVFQDSGRARETQYF.

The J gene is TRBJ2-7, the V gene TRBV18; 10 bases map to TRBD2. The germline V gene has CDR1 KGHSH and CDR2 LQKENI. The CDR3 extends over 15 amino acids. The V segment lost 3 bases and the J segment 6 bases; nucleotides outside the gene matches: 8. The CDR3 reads CASSPREAGGPEQYF. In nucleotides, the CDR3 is TGTGCCAGCTCACCCAGGGAAGCGGGGGGGCCCGAGCAGTACTTC.

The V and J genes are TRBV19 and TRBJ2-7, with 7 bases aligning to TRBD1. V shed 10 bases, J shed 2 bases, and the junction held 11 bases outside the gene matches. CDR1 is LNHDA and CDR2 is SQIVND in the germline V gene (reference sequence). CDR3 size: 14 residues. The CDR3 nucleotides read TGTGCCACCTCCGACAGGGTTTTCCCCTACGAGCAGTACTTC. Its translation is CATSDRVFPYEQYF. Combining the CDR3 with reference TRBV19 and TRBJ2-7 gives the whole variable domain DGGITQSPKYLFRKEGQNVTLSCEQNLNHDAMYWYRQDPGQGLRLIYYSQIVNDFQKGDIAEGYSVSREKKESFPLTVTSAQKNPTAFYLCATSDRVFPYEQYFGPGTRLTVT.